A selection of T cell receptor beta chains follows, all from one sample in a study of CD8 T cells in ankylosing spondylitis. Each CDR3 protein is one row after TCRdb ran MiXCR on the 5' RACE reads. Of over 25,000 distinct CDR3 sequences in the sample, 14% were seen once. Input material: blood. All receptors derive from a male donor with ankylosing spondylitis or in good health (not recorded which). CDR3s include the opening cysteine and the closing phenylalanine or tryptophan. The D gene is left open where the match is weak. The size field is filled for only some rows; it gives once, few, many or a size class.

v_gene: TRBV2
abundance: few
d_gene: TRBD1
j_gene: TRBJ1-4
CDR3nt: TGTGCCAGCAGTGACCGGGACAGGGGGGAAAAACTGTTTTTT
CDR3aa: CASSDRDRGEKLFF

v_gene: TRBV7-6
abundance: -
d_gene: -
j_gene: TRBJ1-1
CDR3nt: TGTGCCAGCAGCTCTGGACCTTTGAACACTGAAGCTTTCTTT
CDR3aa: CASSSGPLNTEAFF

v_gene: TRBV7-9
abundance: -
d_gene: -
j_gene: TRBJ1-4
CDR3nt: TGTGCCAGCACCAGGACGGGACAAGGTGAAAAACTGTTTTTT
CDR3aa: CASTRTGQGEKLFF

v_gene: TRBV6-2/TRBV6-3
abundance: -
d_gene: -
j_gene: TRBJ2-2
CDR3nt: TGTGCCAGCAGTTACGCGAGCACGAACACCGGGGAGCTGTTTTTT
CDR3aa: CASSYASTNTGELFF

v_gene: TRBV7-2
abundance: many
d_gene: TRBD2
j_gene: TRBJ2-3
CDR3nt: TGTGCCAGCAGCGTGAGCGGGGCGCAGGATACGCAGTATTTT
CDR3aa: CASSVSGAQDTQYF

v_gene: TRBV29-1
abundance: -
d_gene: TRBD1
j_gene: TRBJ2-7
CDR3nt: TGCAGCGTCGGGGACAGGGACCGCGAGCAGTACTTC
CDR3aa: CSVGDRDREQYF

v_gene: TRBV29-1
abundance: -
d_gene: -
j_gene: TRBJ2-1
CDR3nt: TGCAGCACGGGGGCGAGACGCAATGAGCAGTTCTTC
CDR3aa: CSTGARRNEQFF

v_gene: TRBV20-1
abundance: few
d_gene: TRBD2
j_gene: TRBJ2-5
CDR3nt: TGCAGTGCTAGGAGGCTAGCGGGGCAAGAGACCCAGTACTTC
CDR3aa: CSARRLAGQETQYF

v_gene: TRBV7-9
abundance: -
d_gene: -
j_gene: TRBJ2-4
CDR3nt: TGTGCCAGCACCGGGGATTCCTTCCAAAAAAACATTCAGTACTTC
CDR3aa: CASTGDSFQKNIQYF

v_gene: TRBV10-3
abundance: few
d_gene: -
j_gene: TRBJ2-5
CDR3nt: TGTGCCACCTTGGGGATCCGGGAGACCCAGTACTTC
CDR3aa: CATLGIRETQYF

v_gene: TRBV28
abundance: -
d_gene: -
j_gene: TRBJ2-1
CDR3nt: TGTGCCAGCAGTTTGTCGGGGACTCGGGCCAGTGAGCAGTTCTTC
CDR3aa: CASSLSGTRASEQFF

v_gene: TRBV5-6
abundance: few
d_gene: -
j_gene: TRBJ2-4
CDR3nt: TGTGCCAGCAGCTTCATGGGGGAAAACATTCAGTACTTC
CDR3aa: CASSFMGENIQYF

v_gene: TRBV6-6
abundance: few
d_gene: TRBD1
j_gene: TRBJ1-5
CDR3nt: TGTGCCAGCAGTTCCAGGGGGTTAAGCAATCAGCCCCAGCATTTT
CDR3aa: CASSSRGLSNQPQHF

v_gene: TRBV29-1
abundance: many
d_gene: -
j_gene: TRBJ2-2
CDR3nt: TGCAGCGTTGATGGGAACACCGGGGAGCTGTTTTTT
CDR3aa: CSVDGNTGELFF

v_gene: TRBV5-1
abundance: -
d_gene: TRBD2
j_gene: TRBJ2-1
CDR3nt: TGCGCCAGCAGCTTCAGGACTAGCAATGAGCAGTTCTTC
CDR3aa: CASSFRTSNEQFF

v_gene: TRBV29-1
abundance: few
d_gene: TRBD1
j_gene: TRBJ2-2
CDR3nt: TGCAGCGCGAGAAAGGGGGCTGGCACCGGGGAGCTGTTTTTT
CDR3aa: CSARKGAGTGELFF

v_gene: TRBV24-1
abundance: few
d_gene: -
j_gene: TRBJ2-4
CDR3nt: TGTGCCACCAGTGATTCAGTCGGGGACAAAAACATTCAGTACTTC
CDR3aa: CATSDSVGDKNIQYF

v_gene: TRBV6-2/TRBV6-3
abundance: few
d_gene: -
j_gene: TRBJ2-2
CDR3nt: TGTGCCAGCTTGATAGCCACGAACACCGGGGAGCTGTTTTTT
CDR3aa: CASLIATNTGELFF

v_gene: TRBV7-2
abundance: many
d_gene: TRBD2
j_gene: TRBJ2-2
CDR3nt: TGTGCCAGCAGCTTAGTACGACTAGCGGGAGCGAACACCGGGGAGCTGTTTTTT
CDR3aa: CASSLVRLAGANTGELFF

v_gene: TRBV5-5
abundance: -
d_gene: TRBD2
j_gene: TRBJ2-3
CDR3nt: TGTGCCAGCAGCCTCGGACTAGTCGGGACAGATACGCAGTATTTT
CDR3aa: CASSLGLVGTDTQYF

v_gene: TRBV14
abundance: -
d_gene: -
j_gene: TRBJ1-1
CDR3nt: TGTGCCAGCAGCCAAGGGGTAATGACTGAAGCTTTCTTT
CDR3aa: CASSQGVMTEAFF

v_gene: TRBV4-3
abundance: few
d_gene: -
j_gene: TRBJ2-5
CDR3nt: TGCGCCAGCAGCCAAGATCTAGGTCAAGAGACCCAGTACTTC
CDR3aa: CASSQDLGQETQYF

v_gene: TRBV7-9
abundance: few
d_gene: TRBD1
j_gene: TRBJ2-1
CDR3nt: TGTGCCAGCAGCCCGACAGGGGTAAACTACAATGAGCAGTTCTTC
CDR3aa: CASSPTGVNYNEQFF

v_gene: TRBV12-3/TRBV12-4
abundance: -
d_gene: -
j_gene: TRBJ2-7
CDR3nt: TGTGCCAGCAGTAGAGGACAGAGGTACGAGCAGTACTTC
CDR3aa: CASSRGQRYEQYF

v_gene: TRBV28
abundance: -
d_gene: TRBD1
j_gene: TRBJ1-4
CDR3nt: TGTGCCAGCAGTGCACCCGGACGACAGGGGGGAAAACTGTTTTTT
CDR3aa: CASSAPGRQGGKLFF

v_gene: TRBV6-1
abundance: -
d_gene: TRBD1
j_gene: TRBJ2-7
CDR3nt: TGTGCCAGCAGAGACAGGGGGCTAGGCGAGCAGTACTTC
CDR3aa: CASRDRGLGEQYF

v_gene: TRBV3-1
abundance: -
d_gene: -
j_gene: TRBJ1-5
CDR3nt: TGTGCCAGCAGCCGGGGGGAGGGTGGAAGCAATCAGCCCCAGCATTTT
CDR3aa: CASSRGEGGSNQPQHF

v_gene: TRBV20-1
abundance: few
d_gene: -
j_gene: TRBJ2-1
CDR3nt: TGCAGTGCTAGTACCGGATTCTACAATGAGCAGTTCTTC
CDR3aa: CSASTGFYNEQFF

v_gene: TRBV3-1
abundance: -
d_gene: -
j_gene: TRBJ1-4
CDR3nt: TGTGCCAGCAGCCCGGGGGGGACACCTAATGAAAAACTGTTTTTT
CDR3aa: CASSPGGTPNEKLFF

v_gene: TRBV7-3
abundance: many
d_gene: -
j_gene: TRBJ2-2
CDR3nt: TGTGCCAGCAGCCCAAACGGGGGTAGAAACACCGGGGAGCTGTTTTTT
CDR3aa: CASSPNGGRNTGELFF

v_gene: TRBV7-3
abundance: -
d_gene: TRBD2
j_gene: TRBJ2-2
CDR3nt: TGTGCCAGCAGCCCGGGGGGGGCCGGGGAGCTGTTTTTT
CDR3aa: CASSPGGAGELFF

v_gene: TRBV13
abundance: -
d_gene: TRBD1
j_gene: TRBJ2-3
CDR3nt: TGTGCCAGCAGCTTAGGCCCAGGACAGGGCACAGATACGCAGTATTTT
CDR3aa: CASSLGPGQGTDTQYF

v_gene: TRBV29-1
abundance: -
d_gene: -
j_gene: TRBJ2-4
CDR3nt: TGCAGCGTTGAATCCGGGGGCATTCAGTACTTC
CDR3aa: CSVESGGIQYF

v_gene: TRBV18
abundance: -
d_gene: -
j_gene: TRBJ2-2
CDR3nt: TGTGCCAGCTCCACGACAGGGAACACCGGGGAGCTGTTTTTT
CDR3aa: CASSTTGNTGELFF

v_gene: TRBV25-1
abundance: few
d_gene: -
j_gene: TRBJ2-2
CDR3nt: TGTGCCAGCAGTGCCAGGGGTGGAACCGGGGAGCTGTTTTTT
CDR3aa: CASSARGGTGELFF

v_gene: TRBV2
abundance: -
d_gene: TRBD1
j_gene: TRBJ2-1
CDR3nt: TGTGCCAGTAACAGGGGGATAGGTGAGCAGTTCTTC
CDR3aa: CASNRGIGEQFF

v_gene: TRBV27
abundance: few
d_gene: -
j_gene: TRBJ2-1
CDR3nt: TGTGCCAGCAGTATTACTTGGGAGGCCTACAATGAGCAGTTCTTC
CDR3aa: CASSITWEAYNEQFF

v_gene: TRBV12-3/TRBV12-4
abundance: -
d_gene: -
j_gene: TRBJ2-3
CDR3nt: TGTGCCAGCAGTTTTGCAGATACGCAGTATTTT
CDR3aa: CASSFADTQYF

v_gene: TRBV5-1
abundance: -
d_gene: -
j_gene: TRBJ2-4
CDR3nt: TGCGCCAGCAGCTTGATCCCCGGGGCCAAAAACATTCAGTACTTC
CDR3aa: CASSLIPGAKNIQYF

v_gene: TRBV5-6
abundance: few
d_gene: TRBD2
j_gene: TRBJ2-1
CDR3nt: TGTGCCAGCAGCTTGGGAGGGGGACTAGCGAATTTCAATGAGCAGTTCTTC
CDR3aa: CASSLGGGLANFNEQFF

v_gene: TRBV7-2
abundance: few
d_gene: -
j_gene: TRBJ1-4
CDR3nt: TGTGCCAGCAGCTTACTAGGGGGATCTAATGAAAAACTGTTTTTT
CDR3aa: CASSLLGGSNEKLFF

v_gene: TRBV29-1
abundance: few
d_gene: TRBD1
j_gene: TRBJ1-1
CDR3nt: TGCAGCGTTGAAGGACAGACAGGGATAGGGGCTGAAGCTTTCTTT
CDR3aa: CSVEGQTGIGAEAFF

v_gene: TRBV6-2/TRBV6-3
abundance: few
d_gene: -
j_gene: TRBJ2-2
CDR3nt: TGTGCCAGCAGGAAGGCTTCGGGGACCGGGGAGCTGTTTTTT
CDR3aa: CASRKASGTGELFF

v_gene: TRBV25-1
abundance: few
d_gene: TRBD2
j_gene: TRBJ2-3
CDR3nt: TGTGCCAGCAGGGACCGGGGGGGGACTTATACGCAGTATTTT
CDR3aa: CASRDRGGTYTQYF

v_gene: TRBV6-2/TRBV6-3
abundance: few
d_gene: TRBD1
j_gene: TRBJ2-2
CDR3nt: TGTGCCAGCAGGCCCGGACAGGGGTACGCCGGGGAGCTGTTTTTT
CDR3aa: CASRPGQGYAGELFF

v_gene: TRBV28
abundance: many
d_gene: -
j_gene: TRBJ1-2
CDR3nt: TGTGCCAGCAGTTTGTCACAGGGACGCTACACCTTC
CDR3aa: CASSLSQGRYTF